Listed below are T cell receptor beta chains from one sample, sequenced in a study of blood T cell repertoires in COVID-19. Clones were sequenced by immunoSEQ multiplex PCR, and TCRdb holds only the in-frame ones, with some missing. The sample yields about 300,000 clones, 80% to 90% seen once. Sequences were obtained from peripheral blood. Receptors were obtained from a woman aged 40 to 50 who had recovered from COVID-19. The CDR3 runs from the conserved cysteine through the conserved F or W. D genes are given only for firm matches. Where a row states a size, it is once, few, many or the class of an expanded clone; other rows omit it.

V	J	D	size	CDR3	DNA
TRBV7-2	TRBJ1-2	.	.	CASSGQYLGGYTF	TGTGCCAGCAGCGGACAATATTTGGGTGGCTACACCTTC
TRBV6-6	TRBJ2-3	.	.	CASSYGGRSDTQYF	TGTGCCAGCAGTTACGGGGGGAGGTCAGATACGCAGTATTTT
TRBV5-1	TRBJ2-2	TRBD2	.	CASNPGASGGRGTGELFF	TGCGCCAGCAACCCTGGGGCTAGCGGGGGTCGTGGCACCGGGGAGCTGTTTTTT
TRBV5-1	TRBJ1-1	TRBD1	.	CASSLFGTGRPLNTEAFF	TGCGCCAGCAGCTTGTTTGGGACAGGGAGACCTTTGAACACTGAAGCTTTCTTT
TRBV7-2	TRBJ1-1	.	.	CASSLTLNTEAFF	TGTGCCAGCAGCTTGACACTGAACACTGAAGCTTTCTTT
TRBV7-8	TRBJ1-6	TRBD1	.	CASSARTGNDNSPLHF	TGTGCCAGCAGCGCAAGGACAGGGAACGACAATTCACCCCTCCACTTT
TRBV19	TRBJ2-7	TRBD2	.	CASSMYVERGEHSYEQYF	TGTGCCAGTAGTATGTACGTGGAGCGGGGGGAACACTCCTACGAGCAGTACTTC
TRBV12-3/TRBV12-4	TRBJ2-3	TRBD1	.	CAIGQGADTQYF	TGTGCCATCGGACAGGGGGCAGATACGCAGTATTTT
TRBV6-5	TRBJ2-7	TRBD2	once	CASRHSGGALEQYF	TGTGCCAGCAGGCATAGCGGGGGGGCCCTCGAGCAGTACTTC
TRBV4-1	TRBJ2-2	TRBD2	.	CASSLTSGGYTGELFF	TGCGCCAGCAGCCTAACTAGCGGGGGGTACACCGGGGAGCTGTTTTTT
TRBV5-1	TRBJ2-1	.	.	CASRRGVSSYNEQFF	TGCGCCAGCAGACGCGGCGTAAGCTCCTACAATGAGCAGTTCTTC
TRBV6-5	TRBJ2-1	.	.	CASSPRYNEQFF	TGTGCCAGCAGCCCCAGATACAATGAGCAGTTCTTC
TRBV5-5	TRBJ1-4	.	once	CASSIDRNLHNEKLFF	TGTGCCAGCAGCATAGACAGGAACCTGCATAATGAAAAACTGTTTTTT
TRBV7-9	TRBJ1-2	.	.	CASTNASEGFSYGYTF	TGTGCCAGCACCAATGCTTCCGAGGGTTTCAGTTATGGCTACACCTTC
TRBV7-2	TRBJ1-1	.	.	CASSRQRVGTEAFF	TGTGCCAGCAGCCGCCAACGGGTCGGCACTGAAGCTTTCTTT
TRBV2	TRBJ1-2	TRBD1	few	CASRELTGLDTF	TGTGCCAGCAGAGAATTGACAGGGCTTGATACCTTC
TRBV7-9	TRBJ1-1	.	.	CASSLGGRPNTEAFF	TGTGCCAGCAGCTTAGGGGGGCGACCTAACACTGAAGCTTTCTTT
TRBV5-1	TRBJ2-7	TRBD2	.	CASSSTSGGAREQYF	TGCGCCAGCAGCTCGACTAGCGGGGGGGCTCGGGAGCAGTACTTC
TRBV12-5	TRBJ1-6	.	.	CASGLEQNSPLHF	TGTGCTAGTGGTCTCGAACAGAATTCACCCCTCCACTTT
TRBV10-3	TRBJ2-5	TRBD2	.	CAIQRGVAETQYF	TGTGCCATCCAGCGGGGGGTAGCGGAGACCCAGTACTTC
TRBV9	TRBJ2-7	TRBD1	once	CASSVVGTGQAEQYF	TGTGCCAGCAGCGTAGTTGGGACAGGCCAGGCCGAGCAGTACTTC
TRBV7-2	TRBJ1-2	.	.	CASSSQHAVSRGYTF	TGTGCCAGCAGCTCGCAACACGCGGTCTCCCGGGGCTACACCTTC
TRBV30	TRBJ2-5	.	.	CAWNRDRRETQYF	TGTGCCTGGAACAGGGACCGTCGTGAGACCCAGTACTTC
TRBV5-1	TRBJ1-1	.	.	CASSLGRGRENTEAFF	TGCGCCAGCAGCCTTGGTAGGGGGAGGGAGAACACTGAAGCTTTCTTT
TRBV7-2	TRBJ1-2	.	.	CASSLGAGSYGYTF	TGTGCCAGCAGCTTAGGGGCGGGGTCCTATGGCTACACCTTC
TRBV3-1/TRBV3-2	TRBJ1-1	.	few	CASSRRTEAFF	TGTGCCAGCAGCCGGAGGACTGAAGCTTTCTTT
TRBV7-6	TRBJ1-1	.	.	CASSAVRGGNTEAFF	TGTGCCAGCAGCGCTGTGAGGGGAGGGAACACTGAAGCTTTCTTT
TRBV3-1/TRBV3-2	TRBJ2-5	TRBD2	.	CASSDIYAASGLQETQYF	TGTGCCAGCAGCGATATCTACGCGGCTAGCGGCCTCCAAGAGACCCAGTACTTC
TRBV5-1	TRBJ2-1	TRBD2	.	CASSLSGGPYNEQFF	TGCGCCAGCAGCCTTAGCGGGGGCCCCTACAATGAGCAGTTCTTC
TRBV18	TRBJ2-5	TRBD2	.	CATLGGETETQYF	TGTGCCACCCTCGGGGGGGAGACGGAGACCCAGTACTTC
TRBV10-2	TRBJ1-1	TRBD1	.	CASSDRVNTEAFF	TGCGCCAGCAGCGACAGGGTGAACACTGAAGCTTTCTTT
TRBV5-4	TRBJ1-1	TRBD1	.	CASSSKRGTDTEAFF	TGTGCCAGCAGCTCTAAAAGGGGGACAGACACTGAAGCTTTCTTT
TRBV7-2	TRBJ2-1	.	.	CASRTARSYNEQFF	TGTGCCAGCAGAACCGCGAGGTCGTACAATGAGCAGTTCTTC
TRBV7-9	TRBJ1-5	TRBD1	few	CASSPTGGSQPQHF	TGTGCCAGCAGCCCGACAGGGGGCAGTCAGCCCCAGCATTTT
TRBV27	TRBJ2-5	TRBD2	.	CASSLRSASGGTYYF	TGTGCCAGCAGTTTACGATCGGCTAGCGGGGGGACCTATTACTTC
TRBV27	TRBJ2-1	.	few	CASSFSGTYNEQFF	TGTGCCAGCAGTTTCAGCGGTACCTACAATGAGCAGTTCTTC
TRBV19	TRBJ2-1	TRBD2	.	CASRRRGAQYNEQFF	TGTGCCAGTAGGCGGCGGGGGGCACAGTACAATGAGCAGTTCTTC
TRBV27	TRBJ1-2	.	.	CASSYKQSHYGYTF	TGTGCCAGCAGTTACAAACAGTCCCACTATGGCTACACCTTC
TRBV5-1	TRBJ1-1	.	.	CASSLGPFTMNTEAFF	TGCGCCAGCAGCTTGGGGCCCTTTACCATGAACACTGAAGCTTTCTTT
TRBV5-1	TRBJ2-5	.	.	CASQRTEIEETQYF	TGCGCCAGTCAGCGGACAGAGATAGAAGAGACCCAGTACTTC
TRBV11-2	TRBJ2-1	TRBD2	.	CASSLGTSGGHNEQFF	TGTGCCAGCAGCTTAGGAACTAGCGGGGGCCACAATGAGCAGTTCTTC
TRBV9	TRBJ2-7	.	.	CASSGATGPTTQYF	TGTGCCAGCAGCGGAGCGACAGGTCCTACGACGCAGTACTTC
TRBV6-5	TRBJ2-7	.	.	CASSPYSYEQYF	TGTGCCAGCAGCCCCTACTCCTACGAGCAGTACTTC
TRBV7-2	TRBJ2-1	.	few	CASSPSASYNEQFF	TGTGCCAGCAGCCCGAGCGCGAGCTACAATGAGCAGTTCTTC
TRBV7-9	TRBJ1-5	TRBD1	.	CASSLVGGGGQPQHF	TGTGCCAGCAGCTTAGTAGGGGGCGGAGGTCAGCCCCAGCATTTT
TRBV5-1	TRBJ2-7	TRBD1	.	CASSAWTGGMEQYF	TGCGCCAGCAGCGCCTGGACAGGCGGAATGGAGCAGTACTTC
TRBV6-5	TRBJ1-1	TRBD1	.	CASVTGISMNTEAFF	TGTGCCAGCGTGACAGGGATTTCAATGAACACTGAAGCTTTCTTT
TRBV5-8	TRBJ2-2	.	.	CASSLGTFSTGELFF	TGTGCCAGCAGCTTGGGGACATTTAGCACCGGGGAGCTGTTTTTT
TRBV11-2	TRBJ2-7	.	.	CASSLSPGGGDEQYF	TGTGCCAGCAGCTTAAGCCCCGGCGGGGGCGACGAGCAGTACTTC
TRBV14	TRBJ1-2	.	.	CASSQATGGFYGYTF	TGTGCCAGCAGCCAAGCCACGGGGGGATTCTATGGCTACACCTTC
TRBV27	TRBJ1-5	.	.	CASRRQPNSNQPQHF	TGTGCCAGCAGGCGACAGCCCAATAGCAATCAGCCCCAGCATTTT